These T cell receptor beta chains were read from a single sample in a study of cytomegalovirus exposure and HLA in healthy donors. Using immunoSEQ multiplex PCR, the repertoire was profiled, and TCRdb retains in-frame clones only, with some absent. The sample shows tens of thousands of clones, roughly 80% of them seen only once. The sample taken for sequencing was PBMCs. Every receptor here comes from a man aged 50-60 years in good health and CMV-seropositive. Each CDR3 is given without its conserved first and last residue.

v_call	j_call	cdr3_aa
TRBV9	TRBJ1-1	ASSVATGKWAEAF
TRBV29-1	TRBJ2-2	SAGQGASNTGELF
TRBV6-4	TRBJ1-5	ASRPDEGGPQH
TRBV30	TRBJ1-2	AWSVQPSAGYT
TRBV30	TRBJ1-1	AWGNGGAVGTEAF
TRBV7-2	TRBJ2-1	ASSFTPGLYNEQF
TRBV5-1	TRBJ2-2	ASSLANRDISPGELF
TRBV30	TRBJ2-1	AWALDRGPYNEQF
TRBV5-6	TRBJ2-7	ASSPRVVAGFYEQY
TRBV19	TRBJ1-5	ASRYEIIQGFDQPQH
TRBV11-1	TRBJ2-1	ASSLGTGPHEQF
TRBV11-2	TRBJ2-7	ASSSKTGGYEQY
TRBV29-1	TRBJ1-1	SSSLKGQSVVPQTDTEAF
TRBV4-1	TRBJ2-5	ASSQDPVLAGVRETQY
TRBV9	TRBJ2-3	ASSVGTSGSRGTDTQY
TRBV29-1	TRBJ2-7	SVRGRFEQY
TRBV4-1	TRBJ2-3	ASSPVGADTQY
TRBV6-1	TRBJ2-2	ASRWTSGNTGELF
TRBV5-1	TRBJ2-3	ASSLDEGTTDTQY
TRBV2	TRBJ2-1	ASRLAGGGYEQF
TRBV29-1	TRBJ2-3	SVGVTGDSGTQY
TRBV30	TRBJ2-5	AWQFGTSTETQY
TRBV4-2	TRBJ1-5	ASSQDSVGGQPQH
TRBV25-1	TRBJ1-2	ASSLQHFWGYT
TRBV4-3	TRBJ2-1	ASSQEGASGYNEQF
TRBV9	TRBJ2-1	ASSVGSGEQF
TRBV4-2	TRBJ1-1	ASSQGELMNTEAF
TRBV7-7	TRBJ1-6	ASSRGQNNSPLH
TRBV4-2	TRBJ2-7	ASSQVPAGGSYEQY
TRBV5-1	TRBJ2-5	ASSLVAGAVSETQY
TRBV7-8	TRBJ1-5	ASSLGVDQPQH
TRBV19	TRBJ2-4	ASSLAGGPGNIQY
TRBV2	TRBJ2-2	ASSERTDTGELF
TRBV19	TRBJ2-2	ASSIDRGTSYPGELF
TRBV5-1	TRBJ2-1	ASSSVSSGSSHLGHEQF
TRBV5-1	TRBJ2-1	ASSPGSGSYNEQF
TRBV5-6	TRBJ2-7	ASSLNAVYEQY
TRBV29-1	TRBJ2-1	SVGRVGGEQF
TRBV7-2	TRBJ2-2	ASSLNGRELF
TRBV29-1	TRBJ1-3	SVDSSGGGNTIY
TRBV7-8	TRBJ2-7	ASSLGGTSGSSYEQY
TRBV27	TRBJ2-1	AISGGNEQF
TRBV25-1	TRBJ1-4	ASSGSRGLNEKLF
TRBV19	TRBJ2-7	ASSIGTSGYEQY
TRBV10-2	TRBJ2-3	ASSDYGSPVKTDTQY
TRBV2	TRBJ1-3	ASRIPGQGGNTIY
TRBV15	TRBJ1-5	AIQQGLNQPQH
TRBV18	TRBJ2-7	ASSALTGEIEQY
TRBV7-9	TRBJ2-3	SSSPGGLAVTDTQY
TRBV2	TRBJ2-3	ASQGLAGVGTDTQY
TRBV2	TRBJ2-7	ASSSGASSYEQY
TRBV10-1	TRBJ1-1	ASSALTGSEAF
TRBV7-2	TRBJ2-3	ASSPGLAGGADTQY
TRBV9	TRBJ1-4	ASSPYPRQAFNEKLF